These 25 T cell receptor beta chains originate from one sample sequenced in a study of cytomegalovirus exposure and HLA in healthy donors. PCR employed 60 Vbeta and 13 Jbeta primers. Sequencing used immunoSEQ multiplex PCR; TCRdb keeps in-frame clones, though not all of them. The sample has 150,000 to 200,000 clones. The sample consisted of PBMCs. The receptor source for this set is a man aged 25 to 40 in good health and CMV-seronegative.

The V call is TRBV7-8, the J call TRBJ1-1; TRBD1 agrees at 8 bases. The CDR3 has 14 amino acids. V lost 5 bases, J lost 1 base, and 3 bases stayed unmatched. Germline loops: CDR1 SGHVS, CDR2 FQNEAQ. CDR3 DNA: TGTGCCAGCAGCACCAGGGGGCCGAACACTGAAGCTTTCTTT. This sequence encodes CASSTRGPNTEAFF.

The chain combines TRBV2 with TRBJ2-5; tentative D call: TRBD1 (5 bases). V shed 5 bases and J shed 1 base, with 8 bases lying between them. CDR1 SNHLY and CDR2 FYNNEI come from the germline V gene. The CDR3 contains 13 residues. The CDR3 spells CASSQRGQETQYF. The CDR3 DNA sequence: TGTGCCAGCAGTCAAAGGGGCCAAGAGACCCAGTACTTC. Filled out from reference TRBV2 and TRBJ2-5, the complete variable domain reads EPEVTQTPSHQVTQMGQEVILRCVPISNHLYFYWYRQILGQKVEFLVSFYNNEISEKSEIFDDQFSVERPDGSNFTLKIRSTKLEDSAMYFCASSQRGQETQYFGPGTRLLVL.

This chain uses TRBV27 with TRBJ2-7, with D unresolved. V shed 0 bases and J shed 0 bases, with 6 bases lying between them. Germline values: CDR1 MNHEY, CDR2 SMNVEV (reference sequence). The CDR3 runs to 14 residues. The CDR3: CASSLSWSSYEQYF. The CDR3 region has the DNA TGTGCCAGCAGTTTATCGTGGAGCTCCTACGAGCAGTACTTC.

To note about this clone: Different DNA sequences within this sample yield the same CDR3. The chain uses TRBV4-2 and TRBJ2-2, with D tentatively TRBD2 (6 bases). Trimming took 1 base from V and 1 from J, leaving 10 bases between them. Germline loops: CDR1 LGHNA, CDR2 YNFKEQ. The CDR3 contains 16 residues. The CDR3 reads CASSQGTGGNTGELFF. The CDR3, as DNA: TGTGCCAGCAGCCAAGGAACCGGGGGGAACACCGGGGAGCTGTTTTTT.

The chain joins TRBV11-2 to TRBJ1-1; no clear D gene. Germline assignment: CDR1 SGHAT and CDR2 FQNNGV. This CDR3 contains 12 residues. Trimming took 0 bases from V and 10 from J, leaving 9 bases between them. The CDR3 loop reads CASSLEAGRAFF. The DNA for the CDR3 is TGTGCCAGCAGCTTAGAGGCTGGGCGAGCTTTCTTT.

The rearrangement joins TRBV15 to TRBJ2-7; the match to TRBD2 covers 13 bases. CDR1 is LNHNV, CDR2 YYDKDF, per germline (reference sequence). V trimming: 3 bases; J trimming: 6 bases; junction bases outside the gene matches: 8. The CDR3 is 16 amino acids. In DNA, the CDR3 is TGTGCCACCAGCAGCATACTAGCGGGGGGGCCTGGCGAGCAGTACTTC. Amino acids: CATSSILAGGPGEQYF.

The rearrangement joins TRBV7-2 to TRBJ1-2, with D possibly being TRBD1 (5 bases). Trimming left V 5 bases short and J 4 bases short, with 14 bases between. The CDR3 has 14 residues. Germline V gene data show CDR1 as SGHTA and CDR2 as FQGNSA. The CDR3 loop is CASSPLDKFYGYTF. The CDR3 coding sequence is TGTGCCAGCAGCCCTTTGGACAAGTTCTATGGCTACACCTTC.

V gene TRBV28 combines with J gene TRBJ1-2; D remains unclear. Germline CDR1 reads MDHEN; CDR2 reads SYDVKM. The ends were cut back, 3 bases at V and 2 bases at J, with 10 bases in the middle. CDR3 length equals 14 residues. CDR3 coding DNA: TGTGCCAGCAGTTTGCAGACACGAAACTATGGCTACACCTTC. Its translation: CASSLQTRNYGYTF.

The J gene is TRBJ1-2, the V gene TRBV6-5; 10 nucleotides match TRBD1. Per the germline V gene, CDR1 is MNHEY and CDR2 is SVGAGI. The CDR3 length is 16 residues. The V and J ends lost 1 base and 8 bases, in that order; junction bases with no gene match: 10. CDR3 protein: CASSYLRDRGSRGYTF. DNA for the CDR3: TGTGCCAGCAGTTACTTACGGGACAGGGGATCTCGGGGCTACACCTTC.

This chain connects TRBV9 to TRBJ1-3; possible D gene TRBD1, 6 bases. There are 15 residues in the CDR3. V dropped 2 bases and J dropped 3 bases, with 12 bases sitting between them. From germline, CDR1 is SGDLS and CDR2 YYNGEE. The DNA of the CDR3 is TGTGCCAGCAGCGTCCAACAGGGTCATGGAAACACCATATATTTT. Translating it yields CASSVQQGHGNTIYF.

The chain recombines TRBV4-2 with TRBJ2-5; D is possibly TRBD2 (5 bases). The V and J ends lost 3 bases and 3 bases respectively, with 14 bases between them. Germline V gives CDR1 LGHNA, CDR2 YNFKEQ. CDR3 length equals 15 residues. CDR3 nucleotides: TGTGCCAGCAGCCACGATTATAGCGAGGAAGAGACCCAGTACTTC. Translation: CASSHDYSEEETQYF.

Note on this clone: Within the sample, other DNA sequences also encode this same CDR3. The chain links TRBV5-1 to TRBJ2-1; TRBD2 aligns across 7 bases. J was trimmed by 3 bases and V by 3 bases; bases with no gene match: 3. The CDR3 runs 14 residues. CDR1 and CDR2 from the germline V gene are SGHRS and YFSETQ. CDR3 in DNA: TGCGCCAGCAGCTCTTCGGGAGGCTACAATGAGCAGTTCTTC. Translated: CASSSSGGYNEQFF.

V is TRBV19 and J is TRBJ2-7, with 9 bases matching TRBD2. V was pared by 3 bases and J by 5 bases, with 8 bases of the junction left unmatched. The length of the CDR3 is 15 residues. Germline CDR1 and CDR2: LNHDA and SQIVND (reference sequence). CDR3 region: CASSIVAGEGDEQYF. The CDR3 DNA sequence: TGTGCCAGTAGTATTGTAGCGGGAGAAGGTGACGAGCAGTACTTC.

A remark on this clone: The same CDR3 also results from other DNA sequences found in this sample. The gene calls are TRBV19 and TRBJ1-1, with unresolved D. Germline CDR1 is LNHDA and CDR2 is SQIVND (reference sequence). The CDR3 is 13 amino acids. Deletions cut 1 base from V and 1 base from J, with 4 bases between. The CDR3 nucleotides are TGTGCCAGTAGTATAGGAGGGAACACTGAAGCTTTCTTT. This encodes CASSIGGNTEAFF. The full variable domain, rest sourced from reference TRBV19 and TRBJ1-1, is DGGITQSPKYLFRKEGQNVTLSCEQNLNHDAMYWYRQDPGQGLRLIYYSQIVNDFQKGDIAEGYSVSREKKESFPLTVTSAQKNPTAFYLCASSIGGNTEAFFGQGTRLTVV.

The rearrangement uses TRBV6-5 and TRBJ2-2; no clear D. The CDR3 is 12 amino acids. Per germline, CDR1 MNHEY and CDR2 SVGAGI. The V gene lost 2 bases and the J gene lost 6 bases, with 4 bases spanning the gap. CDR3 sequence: CASSYAAGELFF. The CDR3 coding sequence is TGTGCCAGCAGTTACGCGGCCGGGGAGCTGTTTTTT.

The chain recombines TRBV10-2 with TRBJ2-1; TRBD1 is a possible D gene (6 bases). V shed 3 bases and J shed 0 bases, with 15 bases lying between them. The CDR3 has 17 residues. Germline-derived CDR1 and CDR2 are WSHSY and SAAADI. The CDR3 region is CASSDLQGLSSYNEQFF. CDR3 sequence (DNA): TGCGCCAGCAGTGACCTACAGGGTCTTAGCTCCTACAATGAGCAGTTCTTC.

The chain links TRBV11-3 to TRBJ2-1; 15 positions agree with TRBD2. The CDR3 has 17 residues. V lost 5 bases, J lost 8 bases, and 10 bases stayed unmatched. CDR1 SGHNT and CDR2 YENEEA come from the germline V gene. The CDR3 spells CASSLGLAGGPVDEQFF. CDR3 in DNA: TGTGCCAGCAGCCTAGGACTAGCGGGAGGGCCGGTCGATGAGCAGTTCTTC.

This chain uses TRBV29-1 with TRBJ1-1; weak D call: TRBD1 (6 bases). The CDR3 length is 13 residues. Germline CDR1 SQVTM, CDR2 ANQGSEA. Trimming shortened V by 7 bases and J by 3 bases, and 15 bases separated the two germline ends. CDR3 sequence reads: CSASTGGHTEAFF. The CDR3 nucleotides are TGCAGCGCTTCTACCGGGGGGCACACTGAAGCTTTCTTT.

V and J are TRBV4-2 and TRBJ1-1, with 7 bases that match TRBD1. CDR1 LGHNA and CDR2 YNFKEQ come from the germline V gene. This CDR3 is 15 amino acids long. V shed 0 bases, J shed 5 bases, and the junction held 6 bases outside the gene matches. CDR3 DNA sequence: TGTGCCAGCAGCCAAGAGATAGGGGGCCGAACTGAAGCTTTCTTT. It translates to CASSQEIGGRTEAFF.

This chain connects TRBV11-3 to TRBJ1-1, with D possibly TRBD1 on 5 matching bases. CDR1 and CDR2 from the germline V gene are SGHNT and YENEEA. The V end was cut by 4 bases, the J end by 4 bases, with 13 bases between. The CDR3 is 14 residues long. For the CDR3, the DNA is TGTGCCAGCAGCTCCCTAGGTCAGGGCACTGAAGCTTTCTTT. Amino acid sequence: CASSSLGQGTEAFF. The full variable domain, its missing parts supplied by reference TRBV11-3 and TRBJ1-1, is EAGVVQSPRYKIIEKKQPVAFWCNPISGHNTLYWYLQNLGQGPELLIRYENEEAVDDSQLPKDRFSAERLKGVDSTLKIQPAELGDSAVYLCASSSLGQGTEAFFGQGTRLTVV.

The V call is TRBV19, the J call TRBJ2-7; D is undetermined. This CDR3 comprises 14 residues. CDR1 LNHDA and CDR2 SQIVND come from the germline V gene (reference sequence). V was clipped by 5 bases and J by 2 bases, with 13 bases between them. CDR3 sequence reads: CASSFGQMAYEQYF. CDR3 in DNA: TGTGCCAGTAGTTTTGGGCAGATGGCCTACGAGCAGTACTTC.

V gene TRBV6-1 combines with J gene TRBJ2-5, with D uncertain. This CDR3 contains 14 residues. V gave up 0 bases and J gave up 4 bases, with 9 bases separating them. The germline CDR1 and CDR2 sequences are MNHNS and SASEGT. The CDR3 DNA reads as TGTGCCAGCAGTGAAGCGAGAGGCCGAGAGACCCAGTACTTC. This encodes CASSEARGRETQYF.

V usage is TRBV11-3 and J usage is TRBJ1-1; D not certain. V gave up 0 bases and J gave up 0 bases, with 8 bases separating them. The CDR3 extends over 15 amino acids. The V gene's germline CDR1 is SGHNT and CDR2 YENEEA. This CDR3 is CASSLDHGLNTEAFF. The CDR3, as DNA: TGTGCCAGCAGCTTAGACCATGGGCTGAACACTGAAGCTTTCTTT.

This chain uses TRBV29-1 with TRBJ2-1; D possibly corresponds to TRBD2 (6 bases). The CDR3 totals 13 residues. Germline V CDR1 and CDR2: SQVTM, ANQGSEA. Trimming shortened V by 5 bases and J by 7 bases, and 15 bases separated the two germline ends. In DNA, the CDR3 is TGCAGCGTTTATCGACTAGAGTCGAATGAGCAGTTCTTC. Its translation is CSVYRLESNEQFF.

CDR3 sequence: CAASRQGSTDTQYF. The CDR3 DNA reads as TGTGCCGCCTCACGGCAGGGATCCACAGATACGCAGTATTTT. The V and J genes are TRBV19 and TRBJ2-3; possible D gene TRBD1, 5 bases. The V gene's germline CDR1 is LNHDA and CDR2 SQIVND (reference sequence). CDR3 length: 14 residues. The V end lost 11 bases, the J end lost 2 bases, and 17 bases lay between the germline ends. Using reference TRBV19 and TRBJ2-3 for the parts outside the CDR3, the full variable domain is DGGITQSPKYLFRKEGQNVTLSCEQNLNHDAMYWYRQDPGQGLRLIYYSQIVNDFQKGDIAEGYSVSREKKESFPLTVTSAQKNPTAFYLCAASRQGSTDTQYFGPGTRLTVL.